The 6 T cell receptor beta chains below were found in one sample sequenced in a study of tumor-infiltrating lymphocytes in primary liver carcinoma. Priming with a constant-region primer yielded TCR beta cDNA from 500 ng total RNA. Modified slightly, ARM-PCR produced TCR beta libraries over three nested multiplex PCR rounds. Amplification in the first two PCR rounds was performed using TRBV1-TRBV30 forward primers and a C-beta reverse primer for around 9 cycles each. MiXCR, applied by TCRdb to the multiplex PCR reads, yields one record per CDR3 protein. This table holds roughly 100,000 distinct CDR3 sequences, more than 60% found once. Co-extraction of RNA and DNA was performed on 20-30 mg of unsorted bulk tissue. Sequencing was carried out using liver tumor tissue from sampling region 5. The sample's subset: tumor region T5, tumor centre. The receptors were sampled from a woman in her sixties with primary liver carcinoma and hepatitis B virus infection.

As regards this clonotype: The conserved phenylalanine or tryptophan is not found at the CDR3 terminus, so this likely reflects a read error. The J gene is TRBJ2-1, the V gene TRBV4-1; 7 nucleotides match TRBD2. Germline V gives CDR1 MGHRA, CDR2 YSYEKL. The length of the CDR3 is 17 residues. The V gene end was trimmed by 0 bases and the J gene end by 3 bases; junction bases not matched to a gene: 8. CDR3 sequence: CASSQDLGGSFYNEQFI. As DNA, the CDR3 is TGCGCCAGCAGCCAAGATTTAGGCGGGAGCTTCTACAATGAGCAGTTCATC.

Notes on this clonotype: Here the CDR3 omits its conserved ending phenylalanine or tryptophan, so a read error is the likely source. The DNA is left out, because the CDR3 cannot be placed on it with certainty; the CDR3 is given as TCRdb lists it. CDR3: CACSQDGLNTEVFL. The J gene is TRBJ1-1, the V gene TRBV11-2. Germline CDR1 reads SGHAT; CDR2 reads FQNNGV. Both ends counted, the CDR3 spans 14 residues.

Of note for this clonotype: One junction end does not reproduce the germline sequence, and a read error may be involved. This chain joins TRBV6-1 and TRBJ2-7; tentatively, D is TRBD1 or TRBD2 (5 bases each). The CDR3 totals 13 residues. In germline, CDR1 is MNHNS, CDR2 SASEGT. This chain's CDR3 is CASSAQRGVERYF. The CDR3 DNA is TGTGCCAGCAGCGCTCAGCGAGGGGTCGAGCGGTACTTC.

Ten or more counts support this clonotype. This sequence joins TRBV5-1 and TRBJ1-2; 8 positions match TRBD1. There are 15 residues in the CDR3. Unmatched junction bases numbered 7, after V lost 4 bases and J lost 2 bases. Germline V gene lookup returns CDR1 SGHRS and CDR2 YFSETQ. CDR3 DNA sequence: TGCGCCAGCAGCCATGGACAGGGAGCCAACTATGGCTACACCTTC. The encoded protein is CASSHGQGANYGYTF.

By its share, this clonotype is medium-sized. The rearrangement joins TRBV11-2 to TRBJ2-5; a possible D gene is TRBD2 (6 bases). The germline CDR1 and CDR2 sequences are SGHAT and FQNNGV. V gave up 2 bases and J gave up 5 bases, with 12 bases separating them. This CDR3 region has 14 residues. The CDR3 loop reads CASSLTPEGETQYF. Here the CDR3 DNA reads TGTGCCAGCAGCTTAACCCCGGAGGGGGAGACCCAGTACTTC.

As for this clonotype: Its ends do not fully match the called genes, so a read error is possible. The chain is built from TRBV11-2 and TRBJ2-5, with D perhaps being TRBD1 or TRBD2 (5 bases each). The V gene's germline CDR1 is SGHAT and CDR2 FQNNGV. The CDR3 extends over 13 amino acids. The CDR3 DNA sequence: TGTGCCAACAGCCGGGGCAGGGAAGAGACCCAGTACTTC. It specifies CANSRGREETQYF.